The clone carrying this TCR beta chain was seen repeatedly, ten times or more. The antigen is not known. Genomic DNA served as template for TCR beta VDJ and CDR3 profiling. TCRdb itself ran the reads through MiXCR, one entry per CDR3 protein. This repertoire shows 300,000 or so distinct CDR3 sequences, 56% found once; its top ten account for 1.3%. This sample is drawn from a study of CD8+CD57+ T cells in acquired aplastic anemia. Background on the study: Sorted cells (CD4+ and CD8+) yielded DNA amounts that averaged approximately 3.1 ug.

The authors sequenced patients whose flow cytometry had shown CD8+CD57+ cell expansion. The germline V gene encodes CDR1 SGDLS and CDR2 YYNGEE. The junction had 13 bases not matched to a gene; V was cut back by 0 bases and J by 2 bases. This CDR3 is built from 19 residues. The study's findings and limits: The study identified roughly 29 CD8+ CDR3 sequences shared by patients and controls.

The sequence was obtained from a human donor with aplastic anemia. The rearrangement links TRBV9 to TRBJ2-3; TRBD1 aligns across 9 bases. Sequencing input: sorted CD4+, CD8+, or CD8+CD57+ T cells (not recorded which) from PBMCs. The CDR3 sequence is CASSVGLTWGDRDTDTQYF. In DNA, the CDR3 is TGTGCCAGCAGCGTAGGTCTGACATGGGGGGACAGGGACACAGATACGCAGTATTTT. Full variable domain (remainder filled in from reference TRBV9 and TRBJ2-3): DSGVTQTPKHLITATGQRVTLRCSPRSGDLSVYWYQQSLDQGLQFLIQYYNGEERAKGNILERFSAQQFPDLHSELNLSSLELGDSALYFCASSVGLTWGDRDTDTQYFGPGTRLTVL.